Shown below are 21 T cell receptor beta chains from a single sample sequenced in a study of blood T cell repertoires in COVID-19. Profiling relied on immunoSEQ multiplex PCR, and the TCRdb table lists in-frame clones only, not all of them. The data contain 70,000 to 85,000 clones, around 88% of them singletons. The sample taken for sequencing was peripheral blood. These receptors were collected from a man older than 75 with active or convalescent COVID-19.

This clone was seen only once. J is TRBJ1-6 and V is TRBV7-2; D may be TRBD1 (5 bases). This CDR3 has 14 residues. The V gene lost 1 base and the J gene lost 7 bases, with 8 bases spanning the gap. Germline lookup yields CDR1 SGHTA and CDR2 FQGNSA. The CDR3: CASSLEGLNSPLHF. In DNA form, the CDR3 reads TGTGCCAGCAGCTTAGAGGGGTTGAATTCACCCCTCCACTTT. The whole variable domain, remainder taken from reference TRBV7-2 and TRBJ1-6, is GAGVSQSPSNKVTEKGKDVELRCDPISGHTALYWYRQSLGQGLEFLIYFQGNSAPDKSGLPSDRFSAERTGGSVSTLTIQRTQQEDSAVYLCASSLEGLNSPLHFGNGTRLTVT.

The V and J genes are TRBV12-3 or TRBV12-4 and TRBJ1-1; TRBD1 is a possible D gene (5 bases). CDR3 length equals 12 residues. V lost 3 bases and J lost 11, with 13 bases in between. The CDR3 nucleotides read TGTGCCAGCAGTTTTACCCGGGCAGGGGCTTTCTTT. Translation: CASSFTRAGAFF.

This sequence joins TRBV7-8 and TRBJ2-7, with D tentatively TRBD2 (6 bases). The V end lost 3 bases, the J end lost 6 bases, and 21 bases lay between the germline ends. CDR1 is SGHVS, CDR2 FQNEAQ, per germline. The CDR3 totals 16 residues. The CDR3 reads CASSFKPLGGAGEQYF. In nucleotides, the CDR3 is TGTGCCAGCAGCTTTAAACCGCTCGGCGGGGCGGGCGAGCAGTACTTC.

This chain links TRBV5-1 with TRBJ1-1; D call uncertain. CDR3 size: 13 residues. Per germline, CDR1 SGHRS and CDR2 YFSETQ. V was clipped by 4 bases and J by 1 base, with 8 bases between them. CDR3 protein: CASSPGENTEAFF. The CDR3 coding sequence is TGCGCCAGCAGCCCCGGGGAGAACACTGAAGCTTTCTTT.

Note on this clone: Sequence at one end of the junction differs from germline and may be a read error. The V gene is TRBV7-7, the J gene TRBJ2-5; TRBD2 matches at 14 bases. The CDR3 is made up of 16 amino acids. The germline CDR1 and CDR2 sequences are SSHAT and FNYEAQ (reference sequence). CDR3 DNA sequence: TGTGCTAGCAGCGGAGGGACTAGCGGGAGTTACGAGACCCAGTACTTC. Residues: CASSGGTSGSYETQYF.

The chain carries TRBV3-1 (or the pseudogene TRBV3-2) and TRBJ2-5, with TRBD2 identical over 15 bases. CDR1 and CDR2 (germline): LGHDT, YNNKEL (reference sequence). V lost 5 bases to trimming and J lost 2 bases; unmatched junction nucleotides: 3. The CDR3 loop spans 16 amino acids. The CDR3 bases are TGTGCCAGCAGCTTTGGGACTAGCGGGGGGCAAGAGACCCAGTACTTC. This translates into CASSFGTSGGQETQYF.

V is TRBV7-4 and J is TRBJ1-5; D remains ambiguous. Germline assignment: CDR1 SGHVT and CDR2 SQSDAQ. Trimming took off 5 bases at V and 3 bases at J, with 14 bases between the two ends. CDR3 length equals 15 residues. The CDR3 sequence is CASSPWRHHNQPQHF. The DNA for the CDR3 is TGTGCCAGCAGCCCGTGGAGGCACCACAATCAGCCCCAGCATTTT.

V usage is TRBV3-1 (or the pseudogene TRBV3-2) and J usage is TRBJ1-5; no firm D call. CDR3 length equals 14 residues. Trimming pared 0 bases from V and 4 bases from J, leaving 7 bases between. From germline, CDR1 is LGHDT and CDR2 YNNKEL (reference sequence). CDR3 residues: CASSQDLVNQPQHF. CDR3 bases: TGTGCCAGCAGCCAAGACCTTGTGAATCAGCCCCAGCATTTT.

The gene calls are TRBV5-8 and TRBJ2-6; D is undetermined. The germline gives CDR1 SGHTS, CDR2 YDEGEE. CDR3 size: 18 residues. V lost 0 bases and J 0 bases, leaving 13 bases between the germline ends. CDR3 sequence (DNA): TGTGCCAGCAGCTTGGTGACAATGACCTACTCTGGGGCCAACGTCCTGACTTTC. Translating gives CASSLVTMTYSGANVLTF.

The chain employs TRBV19 and TRBJ1-5; TRBD1 might be the D (6 bases). V lost 10 bases and J 6 bases, leaving 19 bases between the germline ends. The length of the CDR3 is 14 residues. Germline CDR1 and CDR2: LNHDA and SQIVND (reference sequence). The CDR3: CATFDGPRGQPQHF. The CDR3, as DNA: TGTGCCACCTTCGACGGCCCCAGGGGTCAGCCCCAGCATTTT.

J is TRBJ2-5 and V is TRBV5-1, with TRBD2 matching 10 bases. Germline V gene data show CDR1 as SGHRS and CDR2 as YFSETQ. This CDR3 has 15 amino acids. V lost 0 bases to trimming and J lost 5 bases; unmatched junction nucleotides: 4. Written as DNA, the CDR3 is TGCGCCAGCAGCTTGGCCACTAGCGGGGACGAGACCCAGTACTTC. Its translation is CASSLATSGDETQYF.

This clone was counted a single time. The rearrangement links TRBV7-2 to TRBJ2-1, with 10 bases lining up with TRBD2. V gave up 5 bases and J gave up 4 bases; unmatched junction bases: 5. This CDR3 contains 15 residues. Germline V gene sequence: CDR1 SGHTA, CDR2 FQGNSA. The CDR3 DNA is TGTGCCAGCAGCCCGAGGACTAGCGGTTACAATGAGCAGTTCTTC. Its protein is CASSPRTSGYNEQFF.

This rearrangement joins TRBV18 to TRBJ1-1, with TRBD1 identical over 8 bases. CDR3 length: 13 residues. Per the germline V gene, CDR1 is KGHSH and CDR2 is LQKENI. Unmatched junction bases numbered 5, after V lost 6 bases and J lost 5 bases. In DNA, the CDR3 is TGTGCCAGCTCCCTGGACAGGGTTACTGAAGCTTTCTTT. Its protein product is CASSLDRVTEAFF.

There are a few counts of this clone. The genes are TRBV10-3 and TRBJ2-3; 8 positions agree with TRBD2. Germline V gene lookup returns CDR1 ENHRY and CDR2 SYGVKD. The CDR3 has 14 amino acids. The junction had 9 bases not matched to a gene; V was cut back by 8 bases and J by 5 bases. The CDR3 protein is CAIGSGRGRDTQYF. CDR3 nucleotides: TGTGCCATCGGCAGCGGGAGAGGGAGAGATACGCAGTATTTT.

V is TRBV5-1 and J is TRBJ1-3; D call uncertain. Germline loops: CDR1 SGHRS, CDR2 YFSETQ. Trimming took 4 bases from V and 0 from J, leaving 11 bases between them. The CDR3 consists of 15 residues. The CDR3 bases are TGCGCCAGCAGCAGGTTACAGAGCTCTGGAAACACCATATATTTT. Translation gives CASSRLQSSGNTIYF. The variable domain in full, with the rest retrieved from reference TRBV5-1 and TRBJ1-3, is KAGVTQTPRYLIKTRGQQVTLSCSPISGHRSVSWYQQTPGQGLQFLFEYFSETQRNKGNFPGRFSGRQFSNSRSEMNVSTLELGDSALYLCASSRLQSSGNTIYFGEGSWLTVV.

This clone was counted between two and nine times. The chain couples TRBV12-5 to TRBJ1-6; D gene ambiguous. V lost 2 bases, J lost 8 bases, and 10 bases lay in between. This CDR3 has 14 amino acids. Germline CDR1 reads LGHNT; CDR2 reads FRNRAP. CDR3 DNA sequence: TGTGCTAGTGGTTTGTGGCCGCTAGATTCACCCCTCCACTTT. Its translation is CASGLWPLDSPLHF.

This clone was observed a handful of times. The V and J genes are TRBV18 and TRBJ2-3, with D maybe TRBD1 (6 bases). V was shortened by 3 bases and J by 4 bases, with 14 bases between the two germline ends. The germline CDR1 and CDR2 sequences are KGHSH and LQKENI. The CDR3 extends over 15 amino acids. The CDR3 region has the DNA TGTGCCAGCTCACCCCTTGGGGGCCCCGCAGATACGCAGTATTTT. This translates into CASSPLGGPADTQYF.

The genes are TRBV29-1 and TRBJ1-3, with D tentatively TRBD1 (6 bases). This CDR3 contains 13 residues. CDR1 SQVTM and CDR2 ANQGSEA come from the germline V gene. Between the trimmed V and J ends, which lost 7 bases and 3 bases, there was a span of 13 bases. The CDR3 DNA reads as TGCAGCGGCACACAGGGTGGTGGAAACACCATATATTTT. Its translation is CSGTQGGGNTIYF.

This chain joins TRBV28 and TRBJ2-3; TRBD2 matches 8 bases. Trimming at V came to 4 bases and at J to 1 base, leaving 4 bases not matched to a gene. CDR3 length equals 15 residues. Per germline, CDR1 MDHEN and CDR2 SYDVKM. The CDR3 nucleotides are TGTGCCAGCAGTTCACTAGCGGAAGGCACAGATACGCAGTATTTT. Protein product: CASSSLAEGTDTQYF.

This rearrangement joins TRBV5-4 to TRBJ1-3; TRBD1 is a possible D gene (5 bases). The CDR3 extends over 16 amino acids. The ends were cut back, 4 bases at V and 0 bases at J, with 14 bases in the middle. Germline V lookup: CDR1 SGHNT, CDR2 YYREEE (reference sequence). The CDR3 nucleotides are TGTGCCAGCAGCCCAGGGCTTCTCAGCTCTGGAAACACCATATATTTT. This encodes CASSPGLLSSGNTIYF.

The chain combines TRBV2 with TRBJ2-5, with D maybe TRBD2 (6 bases). The CDR3 consists of 13 residues. V was trimmed by 0 bases and J by 7 bases, leaving 9 bases between them. Germline loops: CDR1 SNHLY, CDR2 FYNNEI. The DNA of the CDR3 is TGTGCCAGCAGTGAAGCGGCCGGGGGGACCCAGTACTTC. Its protein is CASSEAAGGTQYF.